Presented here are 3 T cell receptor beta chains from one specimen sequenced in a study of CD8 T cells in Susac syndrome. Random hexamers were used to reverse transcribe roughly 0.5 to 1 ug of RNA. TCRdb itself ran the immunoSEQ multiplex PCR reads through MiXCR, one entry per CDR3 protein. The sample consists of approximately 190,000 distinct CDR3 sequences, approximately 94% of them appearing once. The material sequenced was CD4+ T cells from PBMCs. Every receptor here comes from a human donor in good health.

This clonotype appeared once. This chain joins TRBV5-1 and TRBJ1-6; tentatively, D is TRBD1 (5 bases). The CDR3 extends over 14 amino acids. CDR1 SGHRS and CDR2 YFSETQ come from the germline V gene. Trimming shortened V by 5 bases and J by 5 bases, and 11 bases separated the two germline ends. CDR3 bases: TGCGCCAGCAGAAAGGGGCGAGATAATTCACCCCTCCACTTT. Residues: CASRKGRDNSPLHF.

CDR3 in amino acids: CASSFNPGGGTEAFF. CDR3 nucleotides: TGTGCCAGCAGTTTCAACCCAGGGGGCGGGACTGAAGCTTTCTTT. V and J are TRBV12-3 or TRBV12-4 and TRBJ1-1, with TRBD1 matching over 8 bases. The CDR3 has 15 amino acids. Unmatched junction bases numbered 8, after V lost 3 bases and J lost 5 bases.

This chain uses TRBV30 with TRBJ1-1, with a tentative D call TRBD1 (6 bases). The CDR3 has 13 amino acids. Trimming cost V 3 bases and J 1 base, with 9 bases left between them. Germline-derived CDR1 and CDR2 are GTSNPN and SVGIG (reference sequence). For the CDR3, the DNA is TGTGCCTGGAGCGGACAGACGAACACTGAAGCTTTCTTT. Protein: CAWSGQTNTEAFF.